These 2 T cell receptor beta chains came from one sample sequenced in a study of CD8 T cells in Susac syndrome. When the RNA was reverse transcribed, random hexamers were used with an input of roughly 0.5 to 1 ug. TCRdb used MiXCR to reprocess the immunoSEQ multiplex PCR reads, holding one entry per CDR3 protein. The sample comprises just over 300,000 distinct CDR3 sequences, about 91% of which are singletons, and more than 0.06% rests with the top ten. Source material: CD4+ T cells from PBMCs. These receptors all stem from a human donor with multiple sclerosis.

The count of this clonotype is one. V usage is TRBV19 and J usage is TRBJ1-5; unclear D gene. This CDR3 contains 14 residues. Trimming left V 3 bases short and J 7 bases short, with 13 bases between. Germline CDR1 LNHDA, CDR2 SQIVND (reference sequence). The CDR3 sequence: CASSMQAAGQPQHF. The CDR3 DNA reads TGTGCCAGTAGTATGCAGGCTGCGGGACAGCCCCAGCATTTT. Together with reference TRBV19 and TRBJ1-5, the CDR3 gives the full variable domain: DGGITQSPKYLFRKEGQNVTLSCEQNLNHDAMYWYRQDPGQGLRLIYYSQIVNDFQKGDIAEGYSVSREKKESFPLTVTSAQKNPTAFYLCASSMQAAGQPQHFGDGTRLSIL.

The V and J genes are TRBV3-1 and TRBJ1-2; the D is unclear. In germline, CDR1 is LGHDT, CDR2 YNNKEL (reference sequence). The CDR3 has 12 residues. With 3 bases removed from V and 0 bases from J, the gap between germline ends came to 2 bases. The chain's CDR3 is CASSQSNYGYTF. CDR3 coding DNA: TGTGCCAGCAGCCAGTCTAACTATGGCTACACCTTC.